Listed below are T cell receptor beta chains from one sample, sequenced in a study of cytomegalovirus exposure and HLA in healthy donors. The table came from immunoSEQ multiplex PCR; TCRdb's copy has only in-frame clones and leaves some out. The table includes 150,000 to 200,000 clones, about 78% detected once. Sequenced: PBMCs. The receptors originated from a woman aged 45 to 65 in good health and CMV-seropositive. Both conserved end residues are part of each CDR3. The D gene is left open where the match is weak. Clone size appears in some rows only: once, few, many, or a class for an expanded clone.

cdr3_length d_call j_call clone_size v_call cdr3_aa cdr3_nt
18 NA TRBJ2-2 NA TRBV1 CTSSQENGRPPWTGELFF TGCACCAGCAGCCAAGAGAATGGCAGGCCACCGTGGACCGGGGAGCTGTTTTTT
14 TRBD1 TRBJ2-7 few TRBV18 CASSPPGQGIEQYF TGTGCCAGCTCACCTCCGGGACAGGGAATCGAGCAGTACTTC
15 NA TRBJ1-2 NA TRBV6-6 CASSYSLPGGVGYTF TGTGCCAGCAGTTACAGCCTCCCCGGCGGGGTTGGCTACACCTTC
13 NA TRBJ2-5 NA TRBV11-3 CASSRGTQETQYF TGTGCCAGCAGCAGGGGGACCCAAGAGACCCAGTACTTC
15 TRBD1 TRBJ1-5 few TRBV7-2 CASSFSTGAGQPQHF TGTGCCAGCAGCTTTTCGACAGGGGCCGGTCAGCCCCAGCATTTT
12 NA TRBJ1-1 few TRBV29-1 CSVRAWNTEAFF TGCAGCGTGCGGGCCTGGAACACTGAAGCTTTCTTT
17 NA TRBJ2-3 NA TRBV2 CASSRQYEAPSTDTQYF TGTGCCAGCAGTCGACAGTATGAAGCCCCTAGCACAGATACGCAGTATTTT
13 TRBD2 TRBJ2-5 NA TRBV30 CAYQRGPGETQYF TGTGCCTACCAGCGGGGGCCGGGGGAGACCCAGTACTTC
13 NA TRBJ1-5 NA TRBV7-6 CASSLGTVSPQHF TGTGCCAGCAGCTTAGGGACTGTTTCGCCCCAGCATTTT
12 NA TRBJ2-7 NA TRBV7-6 CASSLGENEQYF TGTGCCAGCAGCTTAGGGGAGAACGAGCAGTACTTC
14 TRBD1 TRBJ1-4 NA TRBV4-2 CASSLGTGNEKLFF TGTGCCAGCAGCCTCGGGACAGGGAATGAAAAACTGTTTTTT
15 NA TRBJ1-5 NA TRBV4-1 CASSQLGGGGQPQHF TGCGCCAGCAGCCAATTAGGGGGAGGGGGTCAGCCCCAGCATTTT
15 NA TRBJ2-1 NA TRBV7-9 CASSLWGHGRDEQFF TGTGCCAGCAGCTTATGGGGACATGGACGAGATGAGCAGTTCTTC
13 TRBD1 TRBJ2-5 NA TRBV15 CATSGGQVETQYF TGTGCCACCAGCGGGGGACAGGTTGAGACCCAGTACTTC
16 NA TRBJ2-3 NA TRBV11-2 CASSTRTLTSTDTQYF TGTGCCAGCAGCACCCGGACACTTACTAGCACAGATACGCAGTATTTT
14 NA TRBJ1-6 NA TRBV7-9 CASNSWDIQSPLHF TGTGCCAGCAACTCATGGGACATTCAATCACCCCTCCACTTT
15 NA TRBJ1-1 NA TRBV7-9 CASSLGSGPRTEAFF TGTGCCAGCAGCTTAGGATCGGGTCCGAGGACTGAAGCTTTCTTT
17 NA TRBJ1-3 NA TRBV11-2 CASSFDPPKSSGNTIYF TGTGCCAGCAGCTTTGATCCTCCGAAGAGCTCTGGAAACACCATATATTTT
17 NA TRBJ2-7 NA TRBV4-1 CASSQGFVRVGSFEQYF TGCGCCAGCAGCCAAGGGTTTGTCAGGGTAGGATCCTTCGAGCAGTACTTC
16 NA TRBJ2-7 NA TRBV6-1 CASSEALRAEFYEQYF TGTGCCAGCAGTGAAGCACTCCGAGCCGAATTCTACGAGCAGTACTTC
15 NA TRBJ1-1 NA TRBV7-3 CASSLTGGPNTEAFF TGTGCCAGCAGCTTAACTGGGGGCCCGAACACTGAAGCTTTCTTT
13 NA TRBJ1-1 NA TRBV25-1 CASSEVHNTEAFF TGTGCCAGCAGTGAAGTACACAACACTGAAGCTTTCTTT
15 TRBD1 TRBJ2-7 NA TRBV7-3 CASSLNPGTVYEQYF TGTGCCAGCAGCTTAAACCCCGGGACAGTCTACGAGCAGTACTTC
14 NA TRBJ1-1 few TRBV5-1 CASSSSTANTEAFF TGCGCCAGCAGCTCTTCGACAGCTAACACTGAAGCTTTCTTT
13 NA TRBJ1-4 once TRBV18 CASFQGPNEKLFF TGTGCCAGCTTCCAGGGGCCTAATGAAAAACTGTTTTTT
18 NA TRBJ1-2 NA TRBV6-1 CASSEFPPGLRANYGYTF TGTGCCAGCAGTGAGTTCCCCCCAGGTCTGAGGGCCAACTATGGCTACACCTTC
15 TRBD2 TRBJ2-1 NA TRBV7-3 CASSQGTSGGVEQFF TGTGCCAGCAGCCAAGGGACTAGCGGGGGGGTTGAGCAGTTCTTC
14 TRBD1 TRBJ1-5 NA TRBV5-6 CASSLAGQGGPQHF TGTGCCAGCAGCTTGGCTGGACAGGGAGGGCCCCAGCATTTT
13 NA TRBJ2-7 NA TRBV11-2 CASSLGPTYEQYF TGTGCCAGCAGCCTGGGCCCTACCTACGAGCAGTACTTC
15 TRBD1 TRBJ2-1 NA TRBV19 CASSIGGTDYNEQFF TGTGCCAGTAGTATAGGGGGGACAGACTACAATGAGCAGTTCTTC
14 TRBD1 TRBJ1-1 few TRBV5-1 CASSSGQGPTEAFF TGCGCCAGCAGCTCGGGACAGGGGCCCACTGAAGCTTTCTTT
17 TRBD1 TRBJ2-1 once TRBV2 CASSEGLLGTAYNEQFF TGTGCCAGCAGTGAAGGCCTTTTAGGGACAGCCTACAATGAGCAGTTCTTC
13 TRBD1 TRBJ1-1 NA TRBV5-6 CASRNRGNRLAFF TGTGCCAGCAGAAACAGGGGAAACCGACTCGCTTTCTTT
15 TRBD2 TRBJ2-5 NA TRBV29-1 CSVLLTSGGEETQYF TGCAGCGTCCTCCTAACTAGCGGGGGGGAAGAGACCCAGTACTTC
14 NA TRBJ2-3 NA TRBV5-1 CASSWARSTDTQYF TGCGCCAGCAGCTGGGCCAGAAGCACAGATACGCAGTATTTT
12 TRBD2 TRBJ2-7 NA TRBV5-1 CASSAGVSEQYF TGCGCCAGCAGCGCGGGGGTCTCGGAGCAGTACTTC
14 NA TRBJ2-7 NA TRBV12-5 CASGLAGLGYEQYF TGTGCTAGTGGTTTGGCGGGACTTGGCTACGAGCAGTACTTC
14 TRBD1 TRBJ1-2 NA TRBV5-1 CASSLVTGNYGYTF TGCGCCAGCAGCTTGGTGACAGGGAACTATGGCTACACCTTC
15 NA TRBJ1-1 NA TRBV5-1 CASSSADQGGTEAFF TGCGCCAGCAGCTCGGCCGACCAGGGAGGGACTGAAGCTTTCTTT
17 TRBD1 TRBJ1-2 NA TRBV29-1 CSAQKASGGTGNYGYTF TGCAGCGCCCAAAAAGCATCTGGGGGGACAGGAAACTATGGCTACACCTTC
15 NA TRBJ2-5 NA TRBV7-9 CASSLALRGQETQYF TGTGCCAGCAGCTTAGCGCTTAGGGGCCAAGAGACCCAGTACTTC
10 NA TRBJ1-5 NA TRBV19 CVQGHQPQHF TGTGTCCAGGGGCATCAGCCCCAGCATTTT
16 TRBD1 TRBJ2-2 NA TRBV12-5 CASGLVRTGGTGELFF TGTGCTAGTGGTTTGGTGAGGACAGGGGGAACCGGGGAGCTGTTTTTT
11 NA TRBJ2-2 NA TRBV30 CAWSLEGELFF TGTGCCTGGAGTCTCGAGGGAGAGCTGTTTTTT
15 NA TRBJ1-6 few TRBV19 CASSSPRVLSSPLHF TGTGCCAGTAGTTCCCCCAGGGTCTTATCTTCACCCCTCCACTTT
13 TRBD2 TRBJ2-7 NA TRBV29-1 CSAGLAGGGEQYF TGCAGCGCTGGACTAGCGGGGGGTGGCGAGCAGTACTTC
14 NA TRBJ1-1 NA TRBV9 CASSRGYSGTEAFF TGTGCCAGCAGCCGAGGTTATTCGGGCACTGAAGCTTTCTTT
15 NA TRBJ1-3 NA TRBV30 CAWSVDSLSGNTIYF TGTGCCTGGAGTGTCGACAGCCTCTCTGGAAACACCATATATTTT
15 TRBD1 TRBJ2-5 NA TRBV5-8 CASSEETGYQETQYF TGTGCCAGCAGCGAGGAGACAGGGTACCAAGAGACCCAGTACTTC
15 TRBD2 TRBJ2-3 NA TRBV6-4 CASSDGTSGTDTQYF TGTGCCAGCAGTGACGGGACTAGCGGCACAGATACGCAGTATTTT